The T cell receptor (beta chain) described here comes from a study of blood T cell repertoires in COVID-19. Study-level background: Collection of acute and convalescent COVID-19 samples took place in the United States, Italy and Spain.

Per the study methods: Nucleated cell number was recorded as an estimate derived from reference gene primer amplification. Libraries were prepared by immunoSEQ multiplex PCR; TCRdb keeps only in-frame clonotypes and omits some of them. V, J and clone size reflect that table, while D and trimming were determined from the DNA. The profile covers just over 250,000 clones, with 80% to 95% appearing a single time and 2% to 3% taken by the ten largest. CDR3 length: 16 residues. Trimming removed 3 bases from V and 3 bases from J, with 15 bases in between. CDR1 LNHDA and CDR2 SQIVND come from the germline V gene (reference sequence).

The source material was peripheral blood. The source is a person under 35 with COVID-19, enrolled during active disease. This chain joins TRBV19 and TRBJ2-1; the D is unclear. The CDR3 nucleotides are TGTGCCAGTAGTATCATCGTCTCTATAGTCTACAATGAGCAGTTCTTC. Its translation: CASSIIVSIVYNEQFF.